These 10 T cell receptor beta chains were sequenced from one sample in a study of cytomegalovirus exposure and HLA in healthy donors. This PCR relied on a set of 60 Vbeta primers and 13 Jbeta primers. This table comes from immunoSEQ multiplex PCR, and its TCRdb copy is limited to in-frame clones, with some not included. The sample consists of about 140,000 clones, 80% of them appearing once. Specimen: PBMCs. The receptors here all came from a man in his fifties or sixties in good health and CMV-seronegative.

This clone appeared once. The chain has TRBV15 and TRBJ1-2; D remains ambiguous. There are 13 residues in the CDR3. Germline values: CDR1 LNHNV, CDR2 YYDKDF (reference sequence). Trimming stripped 5 bases from V and 8 bases from J, with 15 bases between. CDR3 sequence: CATSAAPAGGYTF. The CDR3 DNA reads TGTGCCACCAGCGCGGCCCCTGCGGGGGGCTACACCTTC.

The chain carries TRBV6-1 and TRBJ2-5; maybe TRBD2 (5 bases). Germline CDR1 and CDR2: MNHNS and SASEGT. There are 13 residues in the CDR3. With 6 bases removed from V and 4 bases from J, the gap between germline ends came to 12 bases. CDR3 region: CASRGDPGETQYF. The CDR3 nucleotides read TGTGCCAGCAGGGGAGATCCGGGAGAGACCCAGTACTTC.

This chain uses TRBV19 with TRBJ2-1; TRBD2 matches at 9 bases. The CDR3 extends over 17 amino acids. V lost 5 bases, J lost 4 bases, and 12 bases stayed unmatched. Germline assignment: CDR1 LNHDA and CDR2 SQIVND (reference sequence). CDR3 region: CASSRDIAGAIYNEQFF. The CDR3 nucleotides read TGTGCCAGTAGTCGGGATATAGCGGGAGCGATTTACAATGAGCAGTTCTTC.

The V call is TRBV30, the J call TRBJ2-5; D perhaps matches TRBD1 (6 bases). The V end lost 2 bases, the J end lost 5 bases, and 18 bases lay between the germline ends. CDR3 size: 15 residues. Per germline, CDR1 GTSNPN and CDR2 SVGIG (reference sequence). The CDR3 nucleotides are TGTGCCTGGAGTCCCCCGGGACACCGCCAGGAGACCCAGTACTTC. Encoded protein: CAWSPPGHRQETQYF.

The chain has TRBV6-5 and TRBJ1-1; possible D gene TRBD1, 6 bases. CDR3 length equals 15 residues. Deletions cut 2 bases from V and 1 base from J, with 11 bases between. The germline CDR1 and CDR2 sequences are MNHEY and SVGAGI. Here the CDR3 DNA reads TGTGCCAGCAGTTACGCGGGGGGCGGGAACACTGAAGCTTTCTTT. Protein: CASSYAGGGNTEAFF.

This sequence joins TRBV7-9 and TRBJ1-4; 8 nucleotides match TRBD1. The junction had 11 bases not matched to a gene; V was cut back by 4 bases and J by 7 bases. CDR3 size: 16 residues. Germline V gives CDR1 SEHNR, CDR2 FQNEAQ (reference sequence). CDR3 region: CASSSGQGAISEKLFF. The CDR3 DNA follows: TGTGCCAGCAGCTCAGGACAGGGTGCGATTTCTGAAAAACTGTTTTTT.

This clone was observed a few times. The chain is built from TRBV5-6 and TRBJ2-5; D ambiguous. Germline CDR1 reads SGHDT; CDR2 reads YYEEEE. The CDR3 spans 12 residues. V was trimmed by 2 bases and J by 5 bases, leaving 7 bases between them. The CDR3 coding sequence is TGTGCCAGCAGCTTTAACATGGAGACCCAGTACTTC. Amino acid sequence: CASSFNMETQYF. The complete variable domain, with remaining parts taken from reference TRBV5-6 and TRBJ2-5, reads DAGVTQSPTHLIKTRGQQVTLRCSPKSGHDTVSWYQQALGQGPQFIFQYYEEEERQRGNFPDRFSGHQFPNYSSELNVNALLLGDSALYLCASSFNMETQYFGPGTRLLVL.

This chain uses TRBV5-1 with TRBJ2-5, with 8 bases matching TRBD2. The CDR3 is made up of 15 amino acids. J lost 1 base, V lost 0 bases, and 2 bases had no gene match. Germline V lookup: CDR1 SGHRS, CDR2 YFSETQ. This CDR3 reads CASSLDLAGQETQYF. The DNA for the CDR3 is TGCGCCAGCAGCTTGGACCTAGCGGGCCAAGAGACCCAGTACTTC.

CDR3 protein: CASSLGQGNTGELFF. CDR3 nucleotides: TGCGCCAGCAGCCTGGGACAGGGCAACACCGGGGAGCTGTTTTTT. The chain has TRBV4-1 and TRBJ2-2; 9 positions match TRBD1. V dropped 4 bases and J dropped 2; count of bases not matched to a gene: 2. Germline V gene data show CDR1 as MGHRA and CDR2 as YSYEKL. This CDR3 contains 15 residues.

V and J are TRBV5-1 and TRBJ1-2, with 8 bases lining up with TRBD1. J lost 1 base, V lost 4 bases, and 3 bases had no gene match. The CDR3 length is 14 residues. Germline V CDR1 and CDR2: SGHRS, YFSETQ. Here the CDR3 DNA reads TGCGCCAGCAGCCCCGGGACAGGTAACTATGGCTACACCTTC. Its protein is CASSPGTGNYGYTF.